Below, 30 T cell receptor beta chains from the same sample are listed, as sequenced in a study of control samples from healthy donors and cancer patients. The repertoire was sequenced with immunoSEQ multiplex PCR; TCRdb's copy has only in-frame clones and lacks some. The table has tens of thousands of clones, over 75% seen once; the top ten hold more than 9.5%. The sample taken for sequencing was PBMCs. The receptors here all came from a woman aged 55-70 years with lung cancer.

CDR3 DNA sequence: TGTGCCAGTAGTACCCCCGGGACAGGGGTAGATACGCAGTATTTT. Its protein product is CASSTPGTGVDTQYF. This rearrangement joins TRBV19 to TRBJ2-3, with 10 bases matching TRBD1. From germline, CDR1 is LNHDA and CDR2 SQIVND (reference sequence). Unmatched junction bases numbered 6, after V lost 4 bases and J lost 5 bases. This CDR3 comprises 15 residues.

The V call is TRBV20-1, the J call TRBJ2-6; D not certain. The CDR3 totals 14 residues. Trimming pared 3 bases from V and 2 bases from J, leaving 8 bases between. Germline CDR1 is DFQATT and CDR2 is SNEGSKA (reference sequence). The CDR3 nucleotides read TGCAGTGCTAGTGTATTAACTGGGGCCAACGTCCTGACTTTC. It codes for CSASVLTGANVLTF.

J is TRBJ1-1 and V is TRBV28, with a possible D match to TRBD1 (5 bases). V gave up 7 bases and J gave up 0 bases, with 15 bases separating them. Germline V CDR1 and CDR2: MDHEN, SYDVKM. The CDR3 contains 15 residues. As DNA, the CDR3 is TGTGCCAGCACGTCCCCCGGGACGGTGAACACTGAAGCTTTCTTT. Translated, it gives CASTSPGTVNTEAFF.

V gene TRBV19 combines with J gene TRBJ1-1, with TRBD1 matching 9 bases. Trimming took 8 bases from V and 6 from J; bases not matched to a gene: 7. This CDR3 comprises 13 residues. In germline, CDR1 is LNHDA, CDR2 SQIVND (reference sequence). CDR3 region: CASLPGQGSEAFF. In DNA, the CDR3 is TGTGCCAGTCTGCCGGGACAGGGATCTGAAGCTTTCTTT.

V gene TRBV6-5 combines with J gene TRBJ2-7, with 10 bases matching TRBD1. The germline V gene encodes CDR1 MNHEY and CDR2 SVGAGI. This CDR3 has 14 residues. Trimming at V came to 5 bases and at J to 3 bases, leaving 4 bases not matched to a gene. The CDR3, as DNA: TGTGCCAGCAGTACCCGGACAGGGGGCTACGAGCAGTACTTC. This encodes CASSTRTGGYEQYF.

The rearrangement joins TRBV7-3 to TRBJ2-3; 10 bases match TRBD2. The V gene end was trimmed by 5 bases and the J gene end by 3 bases; junction bases not matched to a gene: 2. The CDR3 runs 14 residues. Per germline, CDR1 SGHTA and CDR2 FQGTGA. The CDR3 here is CASSQGLATDTQYF. The DNA for the CDR3 is TGTGCCAGCAGCCAGGGACTAGCGACAGATACGCAGTATTTT.

The chain links TRBV6-5 to TRBJ2-5; D gene unclear. The CDR3 consists of 11 residues. V lost 5 bases and J 9 bases, leaving 10 bases between the germline ends. The germline V gene has CDR1 MNHEY and CDR2 SVGAGI. The CDR3 DNA is TGTGCCAGCAGTCCAGGTGAGGCCCAGTACTTC. This sequence encodes CASSPGEAQYF.

J is TRBJ2-7 and V is TRBV13; no clear D. Germline CDR1 and CDR2: PRHDT and FYEKMQ (reference sequence). Trimming shortened V by 5 bases and J by 0 bases, and 26 bases separated the two germline ends. There are 19 residues in the CDR3. The chain's CDR3 is CASSGDPAPGTVRSYEQYF. The CDR3 DNA is TGTGCCAGCAGCGGCGACCCGGCGCCTGGAACTGTCCGCTCCTACGAGCAGTACTTC.

The rearrangement joins TRBV5-1 to TRBJ1-1, with a possible D match to TRBD1 (6 bases). The CDR3 has 15 residues. The ends were cut back, 7 bases at V and 1 base at J, with 17 bases in the middle. Germline lookup yields CDR1 SGHRS and CDR2 YFSETQ. CDR3 protein: CASGEQGPPNTEAFF. CDR3 bases: TGCGCCAGCGGGGAACAGGGCCCGCCGAACACTGAAGCTTTCTTT.

With regard to this clone: This CDR3 is missing its conserved last phenylalanine or tryptophan, likely due to a read error. The chain combines TRBV6-5 with TRBJ1-2; the match to TRBD1 covers 7 bases. Trimming at V came to 7 bases and at J to 4 bases, leaving 9 bases not matched to a gene. Germline V gene data show CDR1 as MNHEY and CDR2 as SVGAGI. The CDR3 is 14 amino acids. The CDR3 DNA reads as TGTGCCAGCAACACAGGGGACCCCAGCTATGGCTACACCCTC. It translates to CASNTGDPSYGYTL.

The rearrangement uses TRBV24-1 and TRBJ2-7; a weak D match, TRBD1 (6 bases). Germline V gives CDR1 KGHDR, CDR2 SFDVKD. With 4 bases removed from V and 2 bases from J, the gap between germline ends came to 11 bases. The CDR3 has 14 residues. CDR3 nucleotide sequence: TGTGCCACCAGTGAGGGGACACCTCCCTACGAGCAGTACTTC. Residues: CATSEGTPPYEQYF.

The genes are TRBV19 and TRBJ2-1; 9 bases are shared with TRBD2. This CDR3 comprises 18 residues. The germline gives CDR1 LNHDA, CDR2 SQIVND (reference sequence). Trimming took 7 bases from V and 0 from J; bases not matched to a gene: 13. CDR3: CASTSGSGSASSYNEQFF. In DNA, the CDR3 is TGTGCCAGTACCTCGGGTAGCGGGAGCGCTAGCTCCTACAATGAGCAGTTCTTC.

This clone occurred a few times. This sequence joins TRBV6-6 and TRBJ1-5; D remains unclear. Trimming pared 5 bases from V and 3 bases from J, leaving 14 bases between. The CDR3 has 15 amino acids. Per germline, CDR1 MNHNY and CDR2 SVGAGI (reference sequence). CDR3: CASSLIGWDNQPQHF. In nucleotides, the CDR3 is TGTGCCAGCAGTCTCATCGGGTGGGACAATCAGCCCCAGCATTTT.

This sequence joins TRBV19 and TRBJ2-2; 8 bases align to TRBD2. Germline V gene data show CDR1 as LNHDA and CDR2 as SQIVND (reference sequence). V gave up 7 bases and J gave up 2 bases; unmatched junction bases: 6. The length of the CDR3 is 15 residues. The CDR3: CASTKAGVNTGELFF. For the CDR3, the DNA is TGTGCCAGTACGAAAGCGGGAGTTAACACCGGGGAGCTGTTTTTT. The full variable domain, rest sourced from reference TRBV19 and TRBJ2-2, is DGGITQSPKYLFRKEGQNVTLSCEQNLNHDAMYWYRQDPGQGLRLIYYSQIVNDFQKGDIAEGYSVSREKKESFPLTVTSAQKNPTAFYLCASTKAGVNTGELFFGEGSRLTVL.

The rearrangement uses TRBV6-1 and TRBJ2-5, with D perhaps TRBD1 (6 bases). Between the trimmed V and J ends, which lost 5 bases and 5 bases, there was a span of 12 bases. CDR1 MNHNS and CDR2 SASEGT come from the germline V gene. The CDR3 spans 13 residues. The CDR3 DNA is TGTGCCAGCAGTCCCAGGGGTGGGGAGACCCAGTACTTC. Its translation: CASSPRGGETQYF.

The CDR3 sequence is CASTGPGTDTQYF. CDR3 DNA sequence: TGTGCCAGCACGGGGCCCGGCACAGATACGCAGTATTTT. The rearrangement links TRBV25-1 to TRBJ2-3; D may match TRBD1 or TRBD2 (5 bases each). The germline V and J ends were trimmed by 7 bases and 1 base, with 9 bases remaining between them. The CDR3 has 13 amino acids. Germline V gene sequence: CDR1 MGHDK, CDR2 SYGVNS.

Sample share makes this clone large. The chain uses TRBV5-6 and TRBJ2-1, with D unclear. Deletions cut 2 bases from V and 6 bases from J, with 3 bases between. This CDR3 contains 11 residues. Germline loops: CDR1 SGHDT, CDR2 YYEEEE. The CDR3 coding sequence is TGTGCCAGCAGCTTCTCCAATGAGCAGTTCTTC. This codes for CASSFSNEQFF.

For the CDR3, the DNA is TGCGCCAGCAGCCGGGGGACTAGCGGGAGGCGAGGGGAGACCCAGTACTTC. Translation: CASSRGTSGRRGETQYF. The V call is TRBV5-1, the J call TRBJ2-5; 15 bases match TRBD2. The V segment lost 4 bases and the J segment 5 bases; nucleotides outside the gene matches: 9. The length of the CDR3 is 17 residues. Germline CDR1 is SGHRS and CDR2 is YFSETQ.

This clone appeared once. DNA of the CDR3: TGTGCCAGCAGCTCGAGGACGGGCAATCAGCCCCAGCATTTT. Protein: CASSSRTGNQPQHF. The chain is built from TRBV7-2 and TRBJ1-5; no reliable D call. Germline V gene lookup returns CDR1 SGHTA and CDR2 FQGNSA. The V gene lost 4 bases and the J gene lost 2 bases, with 9 bases spanning the gap. The CDR3 has 14 residues.

The V and J genes are TRBV6-5 and TRBJ2-1, with a tentative D call TRBD1 (6 bases). The CDR3 contains 14 residues. Germline CDR1 reads MNHEY; CDR2 reads SVGAGI. Trimming removed 6 bases from V and 6 bases from J, with 15 bases in between. Written as DNA, the CDR3 is TGTGCCAGCAGCTCTCCGGGACAAACCAATGAGCAGTTCTTC. This sequence encodes CASSSPGQTNEQFF.

The rearrangement joins TRBV6-5 to TRBJ1-4; 10 bases are a match to TRBD1. The CDR3 is 12 amino acids. The V gene's germline CDR1 is MNHEY and CDR2 SVGAGI. Losses at the gene ends were 10 bases for V and 8 bases for J; bases not matched to a gene: 4. CDR3 residues: CATGQGPEKLFF. DNA of the CDR3: TGTGCCACGGGACAGGGGCCGGAAAAACTGTTTTTT.

In this sample, this clone turned up once. The chain employs TRBV27 and TRBJ1-2; maybe TRBD1 (5 bases). The CDR3 totals 15 residues. Germline V gene sequence: CDR1 MNHEY, CDR2 SMNVEV (reference sequence). V was pared by 6 bases and J by 1 base, with 15 bases between. CDR3 DNA sequence: TGTGCCAGCAGGCAAGATCAGGGAGATAACTATGGCTACACCTTC. Translating it yields CASRQDQGDNYGYTF.

This chain joins TRBV10-1 and TRBJ2-5, with D tentatively TRBD1 (5 bases). V was trimmed by 6 bases and J by 4 bases, leaving 12 bases between them. The CDR3 spans 13 residues. Germline V gene lookup returns CDR1 WNHNN and CDR2 SYGVQD (reference sequence). The CDR3 loop reads CASSPTGAETQYF. In DNA, the CDR3 is TGCGCCAGCAGCCCGACTGGGGCAGAGACCCAGTACTTC.

The chain couples TRBV5-1 to TRBJ2-3; TRBD2 agrees at 7 bases. Germline values: CDR1 SGHRS, CDR2 YFSETQ. The CDR3 runs to 15 residues. J was trimmed by 0 bases and V by 4 bases; bases with no gene match: 5. In DNA, the CDR3 is TGCGCCAGCAGCCTACTAGCGCCGAGCACAGATACGCAGTATTTT. It specifies CASSLLAPSTDTQYF.

This chain uses TRBV5-1 with TRBJ1-6, with unresolved D. Germline loops: CDR1 SGHRS, CDR2 YFSETQ. V lost 5 bases and J lost 3, with 9 bases in between. The CDR3 totals 14 residues. The DNA of the CDR3 is TGCGCCAGCAGTCTCGGTGACTATAATTCACCCCTCCACTTT. Translation: CASSLGDYNSPLHF.

The chain links TRBV7-6 to TRBJ2-7; 12 positions match TRBD1. CDR1 is SGHVS, CDR2 FNYEAQ, per germline. With V trimmed by 1 base and J by 2 bases, 3 bases remained unmatched. The CDR3 has 16 amino acids. The CDR3 protein is CASSLEGQGAAYEQYF. CDR3 in DNA: TGTGCCAGCAGCTTAGAGGGACAGGGGGCCGCCTACGAGCAGTACTTC.

The rearrangement uses TRBV7-9 and TRBJ2-1, with a possible D match to TRBD2 (7 bases). The germline V gene encodes CDR1 SEHNR and CDR2 FQNEAQ (reference sequence). V was trimmed by 5 bases and J by 0 bases, leaving 14 bases between them. This CDR3 is 16 amino acids long. The CDR3 region is CASSAGGLNSYNEQFF. The CDR3 DNA sequence: TGTGCCAGCAGCGCCGGGGGGCTGAACTCCTACAATGAGCAGTTCTTC.

This chain links TRBV19 with TRBJ2-2; a possible D gene is TRBD2 (6 bases). Per the germline V gene, CDR1 is LNHDA and CDR2 is SQIVND (reference sequence). V was trimmed by 7 bases and J by 7 bases, leaving 16 bases between them. The CDR3 runs to 14 residues. CDR3 amino acids: CASKKGLELGELFF. The CDR3 DNA follows: TGTGCCAGTAAGAAGGGACTTGAGCTCGGGGAGCTGTTTTTT. The whole variable domain, remainder taken from reference TRBV19 and TRBJ2-2, is DGGITQSPKYLFRKEGQNVTLSCEQNLNHDAMYWYRQDPGQGLRLIYYSQIVNDFQKGDIAEGYSVSREKKESFPLTVTSAQKNPTAFYLCASKKGLELGELFFGEGSRLTVL.

This chain links TRBV2 with TRBJ1-6; TRBD1 is a possible D gene (5 bases). CDR3 size: 17 residues. The germline V gene has CDR1 SNHLY and CDR2 FYNNEI. Trimming took off 2 bases at V and 13 bases at J, with 24 bases between the two ends. The CDR3 sequence is CASSEREGTRGYYPLHF. The CDR3 bases are TGTGCCAGCAGTGAAAGAGAGGGGACGCGGGGGTATTATCCCCTCCACTTT.

This sequence joins TRBV5-1 and TRBJ2-5; D possibly corresponds to TRBD2 (6 bases). There are 16 residues in the CDR3. V lost 4 bases and J 2 bases, leaving 18 bases between the germline ends. The V gene's germline CDR1 is SGHRS and CDR2 YFSETQ. CDR3 amino acids: CASSPGRLARQETQYF. The CDR3 DNA follows: TGCGCCAGCAGCCCGGGTCGGCTAGCGCGTCAAGAGACCCAGTACTTC.